What follows are 14 T cell receptor beta chains derived from one specimen sequenced in a study of T cells in Graves' hyperthyroidism and ophthalmopathy. Researchers took RNA transcripts and amplified the TCR beta CDR3 regions from them. HTBI primers drove first-round RT-PCR of the TCR CDR3. Via MiXCR, TCRdb re-called the multiplex PCR reads, giving one row per CDR3 protein. The data show under 250,000 distinct CDR3 sequences, almost 25% seen once. The material sequenced was blood. The receptors derive from a middle-aged woman with Graves' ophthalmopathy.

The rearrangement joins TRBV6-1 to TRBJ2-2, with 7 positions matching TRBD1. V lost 5 bases, J lost 0 bases, and 6 bases stayed unmatched. This CDR3 has 16 residues. Germline CDR1 MNHNS, CDR2 SASEGT. The CDR3: CASSKDRAANTGELFF. The CDR3 DNA reads TGTGCCAGCAGTAAAGACAGGGCCGCGAACACCGGGGAGCTGTTTTTT.

This clonotype was seen at least ten times. The chain links TRBV4-2 to TRBJ2-2; 9 nucleotides agree with TRBD2. CDR1 is LGHNA, CDR2 YNFKEQ, per germline. V shed 4 bases, J shed 5 bases, and the junction held 23 bases outside the gene matches. This CDR3 has 21 residues. CDR3 bases: TGTGCCAGCAGCCTTCGTTCCGGACTAGCGTTTACCCCCCCAAGGACCGGGGAGCTGTTTTTT. Translated: CASSLRSGLAFTPPRTGELFF.

The chain combines TRBV6-4 with TRBJ2-3, with 8 bases that match TRBD1. The CDR3 is made up of 19 amino acids. Per germline, CDR1 MRHNA and CDR2 SNTAGT. Trimming at V came to 2 bases and at J to 6 bases, leaving 19 bases not matched to a gene. The CDR3 DNA reads as TGTGCCAGCAGTGACCGACAGGGGCCGACGGGAGTGGGTACGGATACGCAGTATTTT. Amino acid sequence: CASSDRQGPTGVGTDTQYF.

This clonotype was observed many times. This sequence joins TRBV5-1 and TRBJ2-5; no firm D call. V lost 0 bases, J lost 2 bases, and 14 bases lay in between. The CDR3 is made up of 16 amino acids. Germline V gene data show CDR1 as SGHRS and CDR2 as YFSETQ. The CDR3 bases are TGCGCCAGCAGCTTGGTTCACCAGGAAGAACAAGAGACCCAGTACTTC. This gives the protein CASSLVHQEEQETQYF. The full variable domain, in which reference TRBV5-1 and TRBJ2-5 provide the parts outside the CDR3, is KAGVTQTPRYLIKTRGQQVTLSCSPISGHRSVSWYQQTPGQGLQFLFEYFSETQRNKGNFPGRFSGRQFSNSRSEMNVSTLELGDSALYLCASSLVHQEEQETQYFGPGTRLLVL.

The rearrangement joins TRBV12-3 or TRBV12-4 to TRBJ1-5; the D is unclear. The CDR3 extends over 14 amino acids. The V gene lost 3 bases and the J gene lost 1 base, with 7 bases spanning the gap. CDR3 sequence (DNA): TGTGCCAGCAGTTTTACCGGGAGCAATCAGCCCCAGCATTTT. It encodes CASSFTGSNQPQHF.

This clonotype was found many times. The chain combines TRBV27 with TRBJ1-6; D call uncertain. The CDR3 loop spans 12 amino acids. The ends were cut back, 6 bases at V and 10 bases at J, with 10 bases in the middle. Germline V gene lookup returns CDR1 MNHEY and CDR2 SMNVEV (reference sequence). The CDR3, as DNA: TGTGCCAGCAGCCCCCGGGCGTCACCCCTCCACTTT. Protein product: CASSPRASPLHF.

This clonotype was detected only a few times. The chain uses TRBV18 and TRBJ1-2; D possibly corresponds to TRBD1 (5 bases). Deletions cut 6 bases from V and 3 bases from J, with 14 bases between. Germline V gives CDR1 KGHSH, CDR2 LQKENI. The CDR3 loop spans 14 amino acids. The CDR3: CASSRDQGDYGYTF. CDR3 DNA: TGTGCCAGCTCCCGCGACCAGGGAGACTATGGCTACACCTTC.

This clonotype was detected many times. J is TRBJ2-2 and V is TRBV11-2; perhaps D is TRBD1 or TRBD2 (5 bases each). The CDR3 length is 11 residues. Germline assignment: CDR1 SGHAT and CDR2 FQNNGV. Trimming took off 4 bases at V and 9 bases at J, with 6 bases between the two ends. CDR3 loop: CASSWDRELFF. For the CDR3, the DNA is TGTGCCAGCAGCTGGGACCGGGAGCTGTTTTTT.

This clonotype has at least ten counts. This rearrangement joins TRBV30 to TRBJ2-7; 8 bases are a match to TRBD1. J lost 10 bases, V lost 1 base, and 6 bases had no gene match. CDR1 and CDR2 (germline): GTSNPN, SVGIG (reference sequence). The CDR3 has 12 amino acids. Written as DNA, the CDR3 is TGTGCCTGGAGTGCGACCGGGACAGGCCAGTACTTC. Its translation: CAWSATGTGQYF. Filled out from reference TRBV30 and TRBJ2-7, the complete variable domain reads SQTIHQWPATLVQPVGSPLSLECTVEGTSNPNLYWYRQAAGRGLQLLFYSVGIGQISSEVPQNLSASRPQDRQFILSSKKLLLSDSGFYLCAWSATGTGQYFGPGTRLTVT.

This clonotype showed up many times. The gene calls are TRBV30 and TRBJ2-7, with D possibly TRBD2 on 6 matching bases. Germline CDR1 and CDR2: GTSNPN and SVGIG (reference sequence). This CDR3 spans 20 amino acids. V was shortened by 2 bases and J by 1 base, with 30 bases between the two germline ends. The CDR3 region has the DNA TGTGCCTGGAGTCCACCCCTAACTCGATACCGGGACTCCGAGTCCTACGAGCAGTACTTC. Amino acid sequence: CAWSPPLTRYRDSESYEQYF.

Details on this clonotype: A read error may produce the germline difference seen at one junction end. This chain uses TRBV4-1 with TRBJ1-1; the D is unclear. The germline gives CDR1 MGHRA, CDR2 YSYEKL. The CDR3 runs to 14 residues. In nucleotides, the CDR3 is TGCGCCAGTAGCCTCAATACCCCTTACACTGAAGCTTTCTTT. Translation gives CASSLNTPYTEAFF.

This clonotype was seen a few times. The V call is TRBV7-9, the J call TRBJ2-7; D possibly corresponds to TRBD1 (6 bases). V was clipped by 5 bases and J by 2 bases, with 16 bases between them. Germline CDR1 is SEHNR and CDR2 is FQNEAQ (reference sequence). This CDR3 has 15 amino acids. The CDR3 nucleotides are TGTGCCAGCAGCCTACTTAGTAGGGGGACCTACGAGCAGTACTTC. Amino acid sequence: CASSLLSRGTYEQYF.

The rearrangement joins TRBV30 to TRBJ1-2, with D unresolved. V gave up 7 bases and J gave up 5 bases, with 14 bases separating them. In germline, CDR1 is GTSNPN, CDR2 SVGIG (reference sequence). CDR3 length: 12 amino acids. CDR3 coding DNA: TGTGCCTACCGGACCGTACATTATGGCTACACCTTC. Its translation is CAYRTVHYGYTF.

J is TRBJ2-5 and V is TRBV5-1; a possible D gene is TRBD2 (6 bases). Germline-derived CDR1 and CDR2 are SGHRS and YFSETQ. V was trimmed by 4 bases and J by 0 bases, leaving 13 bases between them. The CDR3 runs 15 residues. CDR3: CASSLSSGYQETQYF. The CDR3, as DNA: TGCGCCAGCAGCCTCAGTAGCGGTTACCAAGAGACCCAGTACTTC.